This TCR beta chain was documented in a study of T-cell memory formation after mild COVID-19. Broader study findings: Whether day 37 second-wave clones are SARS-CoV-2-specific was not confirmed. Researchers report contracting CD4+ clones mostly in CM and EM, with CD8+ clones in EMRA.

UMIs and sample barcodes were carried by the TCR alpha and TCR beta cDNA libraries that 5'RACE produced using constant-segment primers. TCRdb used MiXCR to reprocess the 5' RACE reads, holding one entry per CDR3 protein. The data contain roughly 80,000 distinct CDR3 sequences, about 23% of them singletons. V lost 5 bases, J lost 13 bases, and 16 bases lay in between. CDR3 length: 12 amino acids. Germline V lookup: CDR1 MDHEN, CDR2 SYDVKM. Regarding this clonotype: Its antigen remains unknown.

The TCR comes from a man aged 18 to 30 who had mild COVID-19 (a few samples of this study predate the infection). Cell type and time point are not known. Sequencing was done on a sample of PBMCs or a T cell subset sorted from them (not recorded which). The rearrangement links TRBV28 to TRBJ2-3; D is possibly TRBD2 (6 bases). This chain's CDR3 is CASSPRGTGEYF. The CDR3 DNA reads TGTGCCAGCAGTCCGCGAGGGACTGGGGAGTATTTT. Complete variable domain (other parts from reference TRBV28 and TRBJ2-3): DVKVTQSSRYLVKRTGEKVFLECVQDMDHENMFWYRQDPGLGLRLIYFSYDVKMKEKGDIPEGYSVSREKKERFSLILESASTNQTSMYLCASSPRGTGEYFGPGTRLTVL.